The T cell receptor (beta chain) described here comes from a study of Graves' ophthalmopathy and Graves' hyperthyroidism. Only newly diagnosed hyperthyroidism patients aged 18 to 65, with under 2 months' duration, were enrolled. General study findings and limits: As the model predicted ophthalmopathy progression, it achieved a sensitivity of just over 70% and a specificity of 72.22%. Most expanded clonotypes in thyroid above 0.001 frequency also showed up in blood. A 13-signature model separated ophthalmopathy from stable hyperthyroidism, just under 90% sensitivity, around 81% specificity.

TCR beta CDR3 regions were amplified from RNA transcripts. The first round was an RT-PCR with HTBI primers, and the second round was a multiplex PCR. TCRdb re-called the multiplex PCR reads through MiXCR, storing one row per CDR3 protein. In the table there are about 390,000 distinct CDR3 sequences, 15% to 17% of which are singletons. Trimming left V 4 bases short and J 0 bases short, with 13 bases between. This CDR3 has 16 residues. Per the germline V gene, CDR1 is SGHAT and CDR2 is FQNNGV. This clonotype was counted at least ten times. The antigen remains unidentified. Input material: peripheral blood. This clonotype originated in a woman aged 18-35 years with stable Graves' hyperthyroidism. The J gene is TRBJ2-4, the V gene TRBV11-2, with D possibly TRBD1 on 6 matching bases. In nucleotides, the CDR3 is TGTGCCAGCAGCTCAGGGGTAACTCTAGCCAAAAACATTCAGTACTTC. Translated: CASSSGVTLAKNIQYF.